Following are 7 T cell receptor beta chains from one sample sequenced in a study of CD8 T cells in Susac syndrome. Reverse transcription of about 0.5 to 1 ug RNA used random hexamers. From the immunoSEQ multiplex PCR reads, TCRdb called clonotypes with MiXCR, one entry per CDR3 protein. The sample lists approximately 270,000 distinct CDR3 sequences, just over 90% occurring once. Sequencing was done on a sample of CD4+ T cells from PBMCs. These receptors were taken from a human donor with multiple sclerosis.

This chain connects TRBV7-9 to TRBJ1-2; the D is unclear. V dropped 0 bases and J dropped 8 bases, with 7 bases sitting between them. The germline V gene has CDR1 SEHNR and CDR2 FQNEAQ (reference sequence). The CDR3 runs to 12 residues. CDR3 DNA sequence: TGTGCCAGCAGCTTAGCGACCCTAGGCTACACCTTC. It codes for CASSLATLGYTF.

V usage is TRBV27 and J usage is TRBJ1-1; 9 nucleotides agree with TRBD1. V lost 2 bases and J lost 3; bases outside the gene matches: 4. The germline V gene encodes CDR1 MNHEY and CDR2 SMNVEV (reference sequence). CDR3 size: 15 residues. The CDR3 protein is CASSLDRGADTEAFF. The DNA of the CDR3 is TGTGCCAGCAGTTTAGACAGGGGGGCGGACACTGAAGCTTTCTTT.

The genes are TRBV28 and TRBJ1-5; tentatively, D is TRBD1 (6 bases). This CDR3 is built from 17 residues. The germline CDR1 and CDR2 sequences are MDHEN and SYDVKM. V was cut by 1 base and J by 1 base, with 14 bases left in between. The CDR3: CASSLSPGDLSNQPQHF. CDR3 bases: TGTGCCAGCAGTTTATCTCCAGGGGATTTGAGCAATCAGCCCCAGCATTTT.

The chain has TRBV5-1 and TRBJ1-1; D is unresolved. The V end lost 1 base, the J end lost 1 base, and 8 bases lay between the germline ends. The length of the CDR3 is 14 residues. Germline CDR1 SGHRS, CDR2 YFSETQ. CDR3 region: CASSLTTRNTEAFF. The CDR3 region has the DNA TGCGCCAGCAGCTTGACGACAAGGAACACTGAAGCTTTCTTT.

The chain joins TRBV27 to TRBJ2-7; 9 bases are a match to TRBD1. CDR1 and CDR2 from the germline V gene are MNHEY and SMNVEV (reference sequence). V lost 6 bases, J lost 6 bases, and 9 bases stayed unmatched. The CDR3 sequence is 14 residues long. The CDR3 region is CASSRGRGQGEQYF. CDR3 DNA: TGTGCCAGCAGCCGGGGTAGGGGACAGGGCGAGCAGTACTTC.

V gene TRBV11-3 combines with J gene TRBJ1-1; 8 nucleotides agree with TRBD1. This CDR3 is built from 14 residues. Germline V CDR1 and CDR2: SGHNT, YENEEA. Trimming removed 5 bases from V and 3 bases from J; junction bases left unmatched: 5. The CDR3 DNA sequence: TGTGCCAGCAGCCCCGGACAGGGCGACACTGAAGCTTTCTTT. Translating it yields CASSPGQGDTEAFF. Variable domain in full (rest from reference TRBV11-3 and TRBJ1-1): EAGVVQSPRYKIIEKKQPVAFWCNPISGHNTLYWYLQNLGQGPELLIRYENEEAVDDSQLPKDRFSAERLKGVDSTLKIQPAELGDSAVYLCASSPGQGDTEAFFGQGTRLTVV.

This clonotype was detected only a few times. This rearrangement joins TRBV28 to TRBJ2-6; D is undetermined. CDR3 length equals 15 residues. Per the germline V gene, CDR1 is MDHEN and CDR2 is SYDVKM. V lost 1 base to trimming and J lost 4 bases, with 8 bases between them. The CDR3 DNA reads TGTGCCAGCAGTTTATATGTTTCCGGGGCCAACGTCCTGACTTTC. Translated, it gives CASSLYVSGANVLTF.